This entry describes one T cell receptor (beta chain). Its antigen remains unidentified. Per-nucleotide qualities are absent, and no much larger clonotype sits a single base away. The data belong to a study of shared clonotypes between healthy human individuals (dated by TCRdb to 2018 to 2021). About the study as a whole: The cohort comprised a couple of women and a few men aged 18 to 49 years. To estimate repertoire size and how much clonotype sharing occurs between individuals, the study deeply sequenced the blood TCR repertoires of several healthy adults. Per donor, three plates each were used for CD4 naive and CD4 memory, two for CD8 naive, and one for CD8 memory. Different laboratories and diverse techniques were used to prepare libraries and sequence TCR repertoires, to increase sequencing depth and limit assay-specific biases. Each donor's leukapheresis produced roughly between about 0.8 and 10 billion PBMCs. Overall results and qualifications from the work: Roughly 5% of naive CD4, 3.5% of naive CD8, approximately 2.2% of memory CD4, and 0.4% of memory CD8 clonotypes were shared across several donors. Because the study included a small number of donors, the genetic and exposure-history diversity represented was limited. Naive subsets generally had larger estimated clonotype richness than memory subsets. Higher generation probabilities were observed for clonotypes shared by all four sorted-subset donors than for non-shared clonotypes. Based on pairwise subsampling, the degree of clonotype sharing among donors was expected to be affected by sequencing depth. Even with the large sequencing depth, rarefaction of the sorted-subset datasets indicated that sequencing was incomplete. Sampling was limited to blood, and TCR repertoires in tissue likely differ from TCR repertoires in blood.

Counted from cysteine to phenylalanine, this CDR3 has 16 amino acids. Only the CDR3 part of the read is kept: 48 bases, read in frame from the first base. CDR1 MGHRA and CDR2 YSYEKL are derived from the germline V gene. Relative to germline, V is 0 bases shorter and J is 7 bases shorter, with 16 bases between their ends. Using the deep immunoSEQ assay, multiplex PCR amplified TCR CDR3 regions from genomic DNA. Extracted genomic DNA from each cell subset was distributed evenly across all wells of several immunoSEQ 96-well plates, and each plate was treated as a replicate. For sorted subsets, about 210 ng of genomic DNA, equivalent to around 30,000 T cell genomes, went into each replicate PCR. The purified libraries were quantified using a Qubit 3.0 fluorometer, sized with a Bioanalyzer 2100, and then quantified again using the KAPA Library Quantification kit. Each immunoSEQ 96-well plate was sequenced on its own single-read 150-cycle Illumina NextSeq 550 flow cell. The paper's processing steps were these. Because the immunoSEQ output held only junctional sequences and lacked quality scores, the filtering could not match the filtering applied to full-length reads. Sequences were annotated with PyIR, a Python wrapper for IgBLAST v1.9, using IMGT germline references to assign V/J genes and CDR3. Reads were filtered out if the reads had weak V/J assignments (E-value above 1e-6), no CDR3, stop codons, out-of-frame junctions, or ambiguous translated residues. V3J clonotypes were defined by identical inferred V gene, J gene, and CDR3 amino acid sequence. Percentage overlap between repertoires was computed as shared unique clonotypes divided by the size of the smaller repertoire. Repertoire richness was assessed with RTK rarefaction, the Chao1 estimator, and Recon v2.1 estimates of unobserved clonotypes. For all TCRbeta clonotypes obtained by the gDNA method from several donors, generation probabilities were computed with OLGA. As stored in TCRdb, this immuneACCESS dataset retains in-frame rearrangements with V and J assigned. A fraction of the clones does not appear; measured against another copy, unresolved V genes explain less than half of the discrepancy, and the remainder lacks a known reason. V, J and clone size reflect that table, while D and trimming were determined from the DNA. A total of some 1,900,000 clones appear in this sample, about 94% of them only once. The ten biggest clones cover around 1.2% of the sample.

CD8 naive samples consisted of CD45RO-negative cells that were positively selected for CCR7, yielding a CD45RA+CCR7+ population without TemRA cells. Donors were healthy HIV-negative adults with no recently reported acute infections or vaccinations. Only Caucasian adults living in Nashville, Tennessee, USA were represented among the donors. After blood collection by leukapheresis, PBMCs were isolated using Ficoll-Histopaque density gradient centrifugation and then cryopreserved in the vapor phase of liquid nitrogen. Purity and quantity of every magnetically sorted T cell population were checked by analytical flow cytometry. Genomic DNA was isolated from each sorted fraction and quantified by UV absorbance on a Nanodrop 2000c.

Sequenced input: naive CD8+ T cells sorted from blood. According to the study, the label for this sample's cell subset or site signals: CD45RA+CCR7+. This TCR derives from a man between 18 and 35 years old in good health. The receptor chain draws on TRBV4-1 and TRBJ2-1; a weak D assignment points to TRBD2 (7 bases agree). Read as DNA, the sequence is TGCGCCAGCAGCCAAGAAGGGGGGGCGGGGACAAATGAGCAGTTCTTC. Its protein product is CASSQEGGAGTNEQFF.